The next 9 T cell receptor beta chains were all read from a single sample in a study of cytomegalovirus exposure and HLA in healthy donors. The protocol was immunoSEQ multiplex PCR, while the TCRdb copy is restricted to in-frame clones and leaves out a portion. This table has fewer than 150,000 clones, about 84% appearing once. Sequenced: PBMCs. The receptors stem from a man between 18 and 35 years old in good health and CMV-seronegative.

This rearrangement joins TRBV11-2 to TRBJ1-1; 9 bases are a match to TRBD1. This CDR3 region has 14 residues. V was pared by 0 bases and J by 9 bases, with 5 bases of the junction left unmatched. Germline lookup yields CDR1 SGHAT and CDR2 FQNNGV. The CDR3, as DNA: TGTGCCAGCAGCTTAGAGCGTGGGACAGGGAAAGCTTTCTTT. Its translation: CASSLERGTGKAFF.

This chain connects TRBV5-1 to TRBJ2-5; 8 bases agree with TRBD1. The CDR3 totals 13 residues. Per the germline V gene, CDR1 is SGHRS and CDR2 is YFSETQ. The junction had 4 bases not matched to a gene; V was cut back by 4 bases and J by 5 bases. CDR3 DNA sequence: TGCGCCAGCAGCAAGACAGGGGATGAGACCCAGTACTTC. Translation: CASSKTGDETQYF.

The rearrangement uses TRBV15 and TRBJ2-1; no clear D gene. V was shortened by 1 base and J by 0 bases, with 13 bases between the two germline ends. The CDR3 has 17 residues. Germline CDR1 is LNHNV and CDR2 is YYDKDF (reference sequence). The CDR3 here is CATSRAMVSISYNEQFF. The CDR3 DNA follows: TGTGCCACCAGCAGAGCTATGGTTTCCATCTCCTACAATGAGCAGTTCTTC. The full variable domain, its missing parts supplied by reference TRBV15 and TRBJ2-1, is DAMVIQNPRYQVTQFGKPVTLSCSQTLNHNVMYWYQQKSSQAPKLLFHYYDKDFNNEADTPDNFQSRRPNTSFCFLDIRSPGLGDTAMYLCATSRAMVSISYNEQFFGPGTRLTVL.

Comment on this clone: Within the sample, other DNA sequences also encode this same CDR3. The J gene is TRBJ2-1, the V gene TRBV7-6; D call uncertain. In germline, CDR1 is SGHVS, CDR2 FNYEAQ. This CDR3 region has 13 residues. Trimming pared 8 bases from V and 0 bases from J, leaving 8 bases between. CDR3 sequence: CASGRSSYNEQFF. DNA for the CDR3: TGTGCCAGCGGTAGAAGCTCCTACAATGAGCAGTTCTTC. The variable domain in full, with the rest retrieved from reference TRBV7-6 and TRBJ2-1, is GAGVSQSPRYKVTKRGQDVALRCDPISGHVSLYWYRQALGQGPEFLTYFNYEAQQDKSGLPNDRFSAERPEGSISTLTIQRTEQRDSAMYRCASGRSSYNEQFFGPGTRLTVL.

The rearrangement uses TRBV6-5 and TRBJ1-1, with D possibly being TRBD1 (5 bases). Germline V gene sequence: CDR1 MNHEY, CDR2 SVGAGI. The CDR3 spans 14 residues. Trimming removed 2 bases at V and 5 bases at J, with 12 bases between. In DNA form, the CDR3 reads TGTGCCAGCAGTTACGCAGGGCCTGGAACTGAAGCTTTCTTT. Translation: CASSYAGPGTEAFF.

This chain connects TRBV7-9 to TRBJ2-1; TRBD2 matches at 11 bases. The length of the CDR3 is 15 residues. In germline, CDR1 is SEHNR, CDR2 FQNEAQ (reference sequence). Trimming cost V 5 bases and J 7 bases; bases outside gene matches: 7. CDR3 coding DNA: TGTGCCAGCAGCCCGACTAGCGGGGTATCAAATGAGCAGTTCTTC. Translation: CASSPTSGVSNEQFF.

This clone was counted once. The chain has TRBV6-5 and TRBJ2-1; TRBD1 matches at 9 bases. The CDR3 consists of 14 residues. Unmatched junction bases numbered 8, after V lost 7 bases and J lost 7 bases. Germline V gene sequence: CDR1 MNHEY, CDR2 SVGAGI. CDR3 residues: CASTRGQGMNEQFF. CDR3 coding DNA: TGTGCCAGCACCCGGGGACAGGGCATGAATGAGCAGTTCTTC.

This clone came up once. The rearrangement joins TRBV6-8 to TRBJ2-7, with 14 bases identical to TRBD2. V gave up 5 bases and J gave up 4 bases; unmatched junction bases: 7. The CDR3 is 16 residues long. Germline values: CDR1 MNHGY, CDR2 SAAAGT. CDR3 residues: CASSLRTSGGRYEQYF. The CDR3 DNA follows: TGTGCCAGCAGTCTCCGGACTAGCGGGGGGAGGTACGAGCAGTACTTC.

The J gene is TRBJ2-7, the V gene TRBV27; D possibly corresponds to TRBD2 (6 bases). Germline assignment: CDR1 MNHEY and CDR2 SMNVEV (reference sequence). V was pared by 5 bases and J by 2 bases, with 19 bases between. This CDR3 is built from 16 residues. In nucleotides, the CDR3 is TGTGCCAGCAGTGGGGGAGGTAGCGGCGGTCCCTACGAGCAGTACTTC. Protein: CASSGGGSGGPYEQYF.